The 9 T cell receptor beta chains listed next were all sequenced from one sample in a study of identical twins. TCRdb independently ran MiXCR on the 5' RACE reads; one entry per CDR3 protein. Here the sample spans 570,000 or so distinct CDR3 sequences, 9.5% to 10% being singletons. These data were likewise used in another study, on yellow fever vaccine responses in identical twins.

The sample was PBMCs. The receptors originated from a woman aged 18-29 years in good health.

This clonotype was counted only a few times. This chain connects TRBV3-1 to TRBJ2-3; perhaps D is TRBD1 or TRBD2 (5 bases each). From germline, CDR1 is LGHDT and CDR2 YNNKEL (reference sequence). The V and J ends lost 4 bases and 4 bases respectively, with 15 bases between them. There are 15 residues in the CDR3. CDR3 sequence reads: CASSLRDGISDTQYF. The DNA of the CDR3 is TGTGCCAGCAGCCTCCGGGACGGGATATCAGATACGCAGTATTTT.

The V gene is TRBV12-5, the J gene TRBJ2-1; 7 nucleotides align to TRBD2. The CDR3 contains 16 residues. Germline V lookup: CDR1 LGHNT, CDR2 FRNRAP. The V segment lost 7 bases and the J segment 0 bases; nucleotides outside the gene matches: 9. The CDR3 reads CASAKASGNSYNEQFF. CDR3 coding DNA: TGTGCTAGTGCAAAGGCTAGCGGAAACTCCTACAATGAGCAGTTCTTC.

This chain links TRBV20-1 with TRBJ1-3; D is ambiguous. The CDR3 totals 16 residues. V shed 1 base and J shed 6 bases, with 19 bases lying between them. Germline V CDR1 and CDR2: DFQATT, SNEGSKA (reference sequence). CDR3 nucleotide sequence: TGCAGTGCTAGAGCGTTGTTTAAGGGCCATTTAAACACCATATATTTT. Amino acid sequence: CSARALFKGHLNTIYF.

This clonotype showed up many times. J is TRBJ2-5 and V is TRBV12-3 or TRBV12-4, with D perhaps matching TRBD1 or TRBD2 (5 bases each). The CDR3 loop spans 14 amino acids. Trimming pared 1 base from V and 1 base from J, leaving 7 bases between. The chain's CDR3 is CASSLGGAQETQYF. CDR3 nucleotides: TGTGCCAGCAGTTTAGGAGGGGCCCAAGAGACCCAGTACTTC.

This clonotype was detected many times. This chain connects TRBV7-9 to TRBJ2-2; D possibly corresponds to TRBD1 (6 bases). Germline V gene lookup returns CDR1 SEHNR and CDR2 FQNEAQ (reference sequence). Trimming shortened V by 5 bases and J by 5 bases, and 12 bases separated the two germline ends. This CDR3 is 14 amino acids long. Here the CDR3 reads CASSMIGQTGELFF. The CDR3 DNA reads TGTGCCAGCAGCATGATCGGACAGACCGGGGAGCTGTTTTTT.

In its sample, this clonotype was seen a few times. This chain uses TRBV30 with TRBJ2-1; D is perhaps TRBD1 (7 bases). The germline V and J ends were trimmed by 4 bases and 15 bases, with 22 bases remaining between them. Germline V gives CDR1 GTSNPN, CDR2 SVGIG (reference sequence). There are 13 residues in the CDR3. The CDR3 DNA follows: TGTGCCTGGACCCTCACACCCGGGCAGGGGGGGTTCTTC. Translation: CAWTLTPGQGGFF.

This clonotype has ten or more counts. J is TRBJ2-7 and V is TRBV9; 7 bases map to TRBD1. The CDR3 extends over 17 amino acids. The J segment lost 0 bases and the V segment lost 4 bases, leaving 13 bases of the junction unmatched. In germline, CDR1 is SGDLS, CDR2 YYNGEE. The CDR3 is CASSPRDSTPHSYEQYF. CDR3 nucleotide sequence: TGTGCCAGCAGCCCACGGGACAGCACACCGCACTCCTACGAGCAGTACTTC.

The chain is built from TRBV28 and TRBJ2-7; D gene ambiguous. The length of the CDR3 is 13 residues. Trimming stripped 3 bases from V and 2 bases from J, with 8 bases between. Germline CDR1 reads MDHEN; CDR2 reads SYDVKM. The CDR3 nucleotides are TGTGCCAGCAGTTTCGCAGTTACCTACGAGCAGTACTTC. Residues: CASSFAVTYEQYF.

This clonotype has more than one count but fewer than ten. The J gene is TRBJ2-2, the V gene TRBV4-2; 9 nucleotides line up with TRBD2. Germline V gene data show CDR1 as LGHNA and CDR2 as YNFKEQ. Trimming cost V 1 base and J 6 bases; bases outside gene matches: 18. CDR3 size: 20 residues. CDR3 amino acids: CASSQGPLLGAGGPPGELFF. CDR3 sequence (DNA): TGTGCCAGCAGCCAAGGACCCCTTTTGGGCGCGGGGGGGCCCCCCGGGGAGCTGTTTTTT.